The present TCR beta chain was sequenced within a study of cytomegalovirus exposure and HLA in healthy donors. This clone has a single count. Amplification used 60 Vbeta primers and 13 Jbeta primers. Assay: immunoSEQ multiplex PCR; the TCRdb copy retains only in-frame clones and omits some. The sample consists of some 150,000 clones, roughly 80% of them appearing once. The origin of this receptor is a woman aged 50 to 65 in good health and CMV-seronegative. The specimen sequenced was PBMCs.

The CDR3 sequence: CASSLQGPGQPQHF. The CDR3 DNA sequence: TGTGCCAGCAGCTTACAGGGCCCGGGGCAGCCCCAGCATTTT. The chain joins TRBV5-6 to TRBJ1-5; the D gene is possibly TRBD1 (6 bases). The CDR3 covers 14 residues. Germline loops: CDR1 SGHDT, CDR2 YYEEEE. The V and J ends lost 2 bases and 7 bases respectively, with 13 bases between them.